Listed below are T cell receptor beta chains from one sample, sequenced in a study of blood T cell repertoires in COVID-19. Clones were sequenced by immunoSEQ multiplex PCR, and TCRdb holds only the in-frame ones, with some missing. Of about 250,000 clones listed, about 83% are singletons. Material for sequencing was peripheral blood. All receptors come from a woman between 40 and 55 years old who had recovered from COVID-19. The CDR3 runs from the conserved cysteine through the conserved F or W. D genes are given only for firm matches. Some rows mark clone size as missing; the rest say once, few, many or name a class of expanded clone.

clone_size: NA; v_call: TRBV19; d_call: NA; j_call: TRBJ1-1; cdr3_aa: CASSMLPDRNTEAFF; cdr3_nt: TGTGCCAGTAGTATGTTGCCGGACAGGAACACTGAAGCTTTCTTT
clone_size: NA; v_call: TRBV20-1; d_call: NA; j_call: TRBJ2-7; cdr3_aa: CSARGGGEQYF; cdr3_nt: TGCAGTGCTAGAGGGGGCGGCGAGCAGTACTTC
clone_size: NA; v_call: TRBV15; d_call: TRBD1; j_call: TRBJ1-5; cdr3_aa: CATSRESGGHQPQHF; cdr3_nt: TGTGCCACCAGCAGAGAGTCAGGGGGCCATCAGCCCCAGCATTTT
clone_size: NA; v_call: TRBV19; d_call: NA; j_call: TRBJ2-1; cdr3_aa: CASSSGDRYPPTNEQFF; cdr3_nt: TGTGCCAGTAGTAGCGGGGACCGCTACCCCCCTACCAATGAGCAGTTCTTC
clone_size: NA; v_call: TRBV30; d_call: NA; j_call: TRBJ2-2; cdr3_aa: CAWRPGQNTGELFF; cdr3_nt: TGTGCCTGGAGACCGGGACAGAACACCGGGGAGCTGTTTTTT
clone_size: NA; v_call: TRBV28; d_call: TRBD1; j_call: TRBJ2-1; cdr3_aa: CASSLSGQGSYNEQFF; cdr3_nt: TGTGCCAGCAGTTTATCGGGACAGGGGTCCTACAATGAGCAGTTCTTC
clone_size: NA; v_call: TRBV4-2; d_call: TRBD1; j_call: TRBJ1-2; cdr3_aa: CASSQTGGEPLYGYTF; cdr3_nt: TGTGCCAGCAGCCAGACAGGGGGCGAACCTCTATATGGCTACACCTTC
clone_size: NA; v_call: TRBV19; d_call: TRBD1; j_call: TRBJ2-1; cdr3_aa: CASLSPSGTGDEQFF; cdr3_nt: TGTGCCAGTCTTAGCCCCTCCGGGACAGGGGATGAGCAGTTCTTC
clone_size: once; v_call: TRBV3-1/TRBV3-2; d_call: TRBD1; j_call: TRBJ1-2; cdr3_aa: CASSQGQGTGSYGYTF; cdr3_nt: TGTGCCAGCAGCCAGGGACAGGGGACAGGTAGCTATGGCTACACCTTC
clone_size: NA; v_call: TRBV18; d_call: NA; j_call: TRBJ1-1; cdr3_aa: CASSPETDSYNTEAFF; cdr3_nt: TGTGCCAGCTCACCAGAAACAGACAGTTATAACACTGAAGCTTTCTTT
clone_size: once; v_call: TRBV28; d_call: TRBD1; j_call: TRBJ1-5; cdr3_aa: CASSLPTGSQPQHF; cdr3_nt: TGTGCCAGCAGTTTACCGACAGGGTCCCAGCCCCAGCATTTT
clone_size: NA; v_call: TRBV4-2; d_call: NA; j_call: TRBJ2-4; cdr3_aa: CASSQGGPEYLAKNIQYF; cdr3_nt: TGTGCCAGCAGCCAAGGAGGTCCAGAATACTTAGCCAAAAACATTCAGTACTTC
clone_size: once; v_call: TRBV5-1; d_call: NA; j_call: TRBJ1-2; cdr3_aa: CASSLGENYGYTF; cdr3_nt: TGCGCCAGCAGCTTGGGAGAAAACTATGGCTACACCTTC
clone_size: NA; v_call: TRBV7-9; d_call: NA; j_call: TRBJ1-1; cdr3_aa: CASSPLRGSSTEAFF; cdr3_nt: TGTGCCAGCAGCCCACTCAGAGGTTCATCCACTGAAGCTTTCTTT
clone_size: NA; v_call: TRBV28; d_call: NA; j_call: TRBJ1-2; cdr3_aa: CASSPLNYGYTF; cdr3_nt: TGTGCCAGCAGTCCCCTTAACTATGGCTACACCTTC
clone_size: NA; v_call: TRBV5-1; d_call: TRBD2; j_call: TRBJ2-5; cdr3_aa: CASRIGTSGGKETQYF; cdr3_nt: TGCGCCAGCAGAATCGGGACTAGCGGGGGGAAAGAGACCCAGTACTTC